This T cell receptor (beta chain) came from a study of early T cells in non-severe SARS-CoV-2 infection. TCRdb ran MiXCR on the 5' RACE reads and lists one entry per CDR3 protein. The sample has about 110,000 distinct CDR3 sequences; 9% to 14% are singletons. Per the germline V gene, CDR1 is SGHAT and CDR2 is FQNNGV. V gave up 4 bases and J gave up 5 bases, with 6 bases separating them. The CDR3 is made up of 12 amino acids. Only a few counts were recorded for this clonotype. This TCR was recovered from an adult who was a healthcare worker with PCR-confirmed SARS-CoV-2 infection or an uninfected control (not recorded which). The chain uses TRBV11-2 and TRBJ2-1; D ambiguous. Specimen: whole blood. CDR3 protein: CASSSPNNEQFF. The CDR3 coding sequence is TGTGCCAGCAGCTCTCCCAACAATGAGCAGTTCTTC.